Listed here are 24 T cell receptor beta chains from one sample, sequenced in a study of CD8+ T cells in alopecia areata. Isolated RNA was reverse transcribed into cDNA used as the sequencing template. The protocol was immunoSEQ multiplex PCR, while the TCRdb copy is restricted to in-frame clones and leaves out a portion. The sample consists of roughly 250,000 clones, roughly two thirds of them appearing once. Sequenced here: CD4+ T cells sorted from blood, sampled at week 0. The origin of the receptors is a human donor with alopecia areata.

This clone has more than one count but fewer than ten. The CDR3, as DNA: TGCAGCGTGGGACCCGGGACAGATTTTGGCTACACCTTC. It codes for CSVGPGTDFGYTF. V gene TRBV29-1 combines with J gene TRBJ1-2; 7 nucleotides agree with TRBD1. Germline V gene sequence: CDR1 SQVTM, CDR2 ANQGSEA. Trimming cost V 6 bases and J 7 bases; bases outside gene matches: 11. This CDR3 has 13 amino acids.

This clone showed up many times. The chain has TRBV4-1 and TRBJ2-4, with 9 bases matching TRBD2. V shed 0 bases, J shed 0 bases, and the junction held 3 bases outside the gene matches. This CDR3 contains 17 residues. Germline values: CDR1 MGHRA, CDR2 YSYEKL. The CDR3 protein is CASSQDSGGVAKNIQYF. CDR3 nucleotides: TGCGCCAGCAGCCAAGATAGCGGGGGAGTAGCCAAAAACATTCAGTACTTC.

The chain carries TRBV29-1 and TRBJ2-7; TRBD1 might be the D (6 bases). CDR1 is SQVTM, CDR2 ANQGSEA, per germline. V dropped 7 bases and J dropped 5 bases, with 12 bases sitting between them. This CDR3 is built from 11 residues. The CDR3 DNA is TGCAGCGCTACCCCAGGGGACGAGCAGTACTTC. Translating gives CSATPGDEQYF.

The J gene is TRBJ1-1, the V gene TRBV30; D might be TRBD1 (5 bases). The CDR3 runs 12 residues. Germline CDR1 and CDR2: GTSNPN and SVGIG (reference sequence). V lost 3 bases and J lost 7, with 12 bases in between. Written as DNA, the CDR3 is TGTGCCTGGAGGGGACGGGACCATGAAGCTTTCTTT. This translates into CAWRGRDHEAFF.

The J gene is TRBJ2-1, the V gene TRBV9; 12 bases agree with TRBD2. The CDR3 extends over 16 amino acids. Germline V gives CDR1 SGDLS, CDR2 YYNGEE. V gave up 4 bases and J gave up 5 bases; unmatched junction bases: 7. The CDR3: CASSPSLAGGHNEQFF. The CDR3 bases are TGTGCCAGCAGCCCCTCCCTAGCGGGGGGGCACAATGAGCAGTTCTTC. The complete variable domain, with remaining parts taken from reference TRBV9 and TRBJ2-1, reads DSGVTQTPKHLITATGQRVTLRCSPRSGDLSVYWYQQSLDQGLQFLIQYYNGEERAKGNILERFSAQQFPDLHSELNLSSLELGDSALYFCASSPSLAGGHNEQFFGPGTRLTVL.

Here the CDR3 DNA reads TGTGCCAGCAGCTTTGAAGGGAATGGTTCACCCCTCCACTTT. Translating gives CASSFEGNGSPLHF. This chain connects TRBV7-3 to TRBJ1-6; D is unresolved. V lost 3 bases to trimming and J lost 9 bases, with 12 bases between them. The CDR3 is 14 residues long. Per germline, CDR1 SGHTA and CDR2 FQGTGA.

The chain joins TRBV29-1 to TRBJ2-7, with D possibly matching TRBD2 (6 bases). The V end was cut by 4 bases, the J end by 4 bases, with 17 bases between. The CDR3 consists of 14 residues. Germline CDR1 and CDR2: SQVTM and ANQGSEA. CDR3 coding DNA: TGCAGCGTTGGCCCCCGAACTGGGGGGTACGAGCAGTACTTC. Translation gives CSVGPRTGGYEQYF.

The chain joins TRBV30 to TRBJ1-1, with D tentatively TRBD1 (5 bases). Looked up from germline, CDR1 is GTSNPN and CDR2 is SVGIG (reference sequence). Trimming shortened V by 4 bases and J by 7 bases, and 10 bases separated the two germline ends. The CDR3 extends over 11 amino acids. The CDR3 nucleotides read TGTGCCTGGAACCAGGGCCATGAAGCTTTCTTT. Protein product: CAWNQGHEAFF.

This chain links TRBV18 with TRBJ2-2; D is undetermined. Germline assignment: CDR1 KGHSH and CDR2 LQKENI. The germline V and J ends were trimmed by 3 bases and 6 bases, with 20 bases remaining between them. CDR3 length: 17 amino acids. CDR3 in DNA: TGTGCCAGCTCACCTACCAGCCCGGGCCCCACCTCCGGGGAGCTGTTTTTT. Translating it yields CASSPTSPGPTSGELFF.

As for this clone: Other nucleotide sequences from this sample produce the same CDR3. The J gene is TRBJ2-7, the V gene TRBV7-2; D is perhaps TRBD2 (5 bases). The CDR3 covers 14 residues. Germline V lookup: CDR1 SGHTA, CDR2 FQGNSA. The V end lost 1 base, the J end lost 2 bases, and 9 bases lay between the germline ends. The CDR3 reads CASSLGGSAYEQYF. CDR3 nucleotide sequence: TGTGCCAGCAGCTTAGGAGGGTCGGCCTACGAGCAGTACTTC.

The chain combines TRBV15 with TRBJ1-1, with no clear D. The CDR3 sequence is 13 residues long. The V gene's germline CDR1 is LNHNV and CDR2 YYDKDF (reference sequence). The V end lost 0 bases, the J end lost 4 bases, and 6 bases lay between the germline ends. CDR3 nucleotide sequence: TGTGCCACCAGCAGAGAGGCAGGCACTGAAGCTTTCTTT. Its protein product is CATSREAGTEAFF.

The chain couples TRBV7-2 to TRBJ2-2, with D possibly being TRBD1 (5 bases). Trimming pared 3 bases from V and 2 bases from J, leaving 10 bases between. The CDR3 sequence is 15 residues long. CDR1 and CDR2 from the germline V gene are SGHTA and FQGNSA. CDR3: CASSFIGANTGELFF. The DNA of the CDR3 is TGTGCCAGCAGCTTTATAGGGGCTAACACCGGGGAGCTGTTTTTT. The variable domain in full, with the rest retrieved from reference TRBV7-2 and TRBJ2-2, is GAGVSQSPSNKVTEKGKDVELRCDPISGHTALYWYRQSLGQGLEFLIYFQGNSAPDKSGLPSDRFSAERTGGSVSTLTIQRTQQEDSAVYLCASSFIGANTGELFFGEGSRLTVL.

V is TRBV28 and J is TRBJ2-5, with TRBD2 as a possible D gene (6 bases). Trimming removed 4 bases from V and 0 bases from J, with 12 bases in between. Germline-derived CDR1 and CDR2 are MDHEN and SYDVKM. This CDR3 contains 15 residues. The CDR3 region has the DNA TGTGCCAGCAGTTCCCAGGAGGGCAACCAAGAGACCCAGTACTTC. As protein: CASSSQEGNQETQYF. The full variable domain, with the rest looked up from reference TRBV28 and TRBJ2-5, is DVKVTQSSRYLVKRTGEKVFLECVQDMDHENMFWYRQDPGLGLRLIYFSYDVKMKEKGDIPEGYSVSREKKERFSLILESASTNQTSMYLCASSSQEGNQETQYFGPGTRLLVL.

CDR3 sequence: CASSLNQGARGETQYF. CDR3 DNA sequence: TGTGCCAGCAGTCTCAACCAGGGGGCGCGGGGAGAGACCCAGTACTTC. This rearrangement joins TRBV25-1 to TRBJ2-5; 8 nucleotides agree with TRBD1. This CDR3 comprises 16 residues. The germline gives CDR1 MGHDK, CDR2 SYGVNS. V was clipped by 5 bases and J by 4 bases; unmatched bases: 12.

In nucleotides, the CDR3 is TGTGCCAGCTCACCCGAACCGGGGTCTGGTGAAAAACTGTTTTTT. It specifies CASSPEPGSGEKLFF. The V call is TRBV18, the J call TRBJ1-4; D gene ambiguous. Germline V gene sequence: CDR1 KGHSH, CDR2 LQKENI. The CDR3 is 15 residues long. The V and J ends lost 3 bases and 7 bases respectively, with 15 bases between them.

The chain carries TRBV30 and TRBJ2-5; weak D call: TRBD2 (5 bases). Germline CDR1 and CDR2: GTSNPN and SVGIG (reference sequence). CDR3 size: 13 residues. Trimming stripped 3 bases from V and 4 bases from J, with 12 bases between. CDR3 amino acids: CAWSPLGRETQYF. The CDR3 DNA reads as TGTGCCTGGAGCCCACTAGGGAGAGAGACCCAGTACTTC.

The count of this clone is one. V usage is TRBV18 and J usage is TRBJ2-1; 9 bases map to TRBD2. CDR3 length: 15 residues. The germline CDR1 and CDR2 sequences are KGHSH and LQKENI. The junction had 5 bases not matched to a gene; V was cut back by 3 bases and J by 5 bases. CDR3 residues: CASSPPGLANNEQFF. The CDR3 region has the DNA TGTGCCAGCTCACCTCCGGGACTAGCCAACAATGAGCAGTTCTTC.

This clone was detected once. J is TRBJ2-7 and V is TRBV15, with 8 bases fitting TRBD1. CDR3 length: 11 amino acids. Germline assignment: CDR1 LNHNV and CDR2 YYDKDF (reference sequence). V was clipped by 11 bases and J by 4 bases; unmatched bases: 4. The CDR3 spells CAAGQGYEQYF. The CDR3 DNA reads as TGTGCCGCCGGACAGGGTTACGAGCAGTACTTC.

V is TRBV25-1 and J is TRBJ1-2, with TRBD1 matching over 9 bases. The CDR3 consists of 15 residues. After removal of 3 bases from V and 5 bases from J, the junction contained 7 bases not matched to a gene. The V gene's germline CDR1 is MGHDK and CDR2 SYGVNS. The CDR3 DNA is TGTGCCAGCAGTGAGGGGACAGGGCTCGGGTATGGCTACACCTTC. Protein sequence: CASSEGTGLGYGYTF.

The J gene is TRBJ2-1, the V gene TRBV2; TRBD1 is a possible D gene (5 bases). V gave up 4 bases and J gave up 10 bases, with 20 bases separating them. The CDR3 loop spans 15 amino acids. Germline CDR1 SNHLY, CDR2 FYNNEI. CDR3 loop: CASSAEESTAGEQFF. For the CDR3, the DNA is TGTGCCAGCAGTGCCGAGGAGTCGACTGCAGGGGAGCAGTTCTTC.

This clone was recorded a few times. V usage is TRBV9 and J usage is TRBJ1-4, with TRBD1 matching over 7 bases. The germline gives CDR1 SGDLS, CDR2 YYNGEE. V lost 0 bases to trimming and J lost 5 bases; unmatched junction nucleotides: 10. This CDR3 is 17 amino acids long. The CDR3 sequence is CASSVEGGRRGNEKLFF. CDR3 DNA: TGTGCCAGCAGCGTAGAAGGGGGCCGGCGGGGAAATGAAAAACTGTTTTTT.

The chain carries TRBV28 and TRBJ1-1; D remains unclear. Trimming took off 1 base at V and 5 bases at J, with 5 bases between the two ends. Germline loops: CDR1 MDHEN, CDR2 SYDVKM. This CDR3 has 12 residues. CDR3 region: CASSLFDTEAFF. CDR3 bases: TGTGCCAGCAGTTTATTCGATACTGAAGCTTTCTTT.

The chain has TRBV29-1 and TRBJ2-5; tentatively, D is TRBD1 (5 bases). Looked up from germline, CDR1 is SQVTM and CDR2 is ANQGSEA. CDR3 length equals 15 residues. V was trimmed by 7 bases and J by 0 bases, leaving 18 bases between them. The CDR3, as DNA: TGCAGCGCCTTCCAGGACACGATGTACCAAGAGACCCAGTACTTC. It encodes CSAFQDTMYQETQYF.

This chain connects TRBV5-5 to TRBJ2-5, with D hard to call. V was shortened by 6 bases and J by 4 bases, with 16 bases between the two germline ends. Germline V gene sequence: CDR1 SGHKS, CDR2 YYEKEE (reference sequence). The CDR3 loop spans 14 amino acids. The CDR3 loop reads CASTFAHSGETQYF. CDR3 sequence (DNA): TGTGCCAGCACCTTTGCCCATTCAGGAGAGACCCAGTACTTC.